This entry lists 31 T cell receptor beta chains sequenced from one sample in a study of blood T cell repertoires in COVID-19. Data came from immunoSEQ multiplex PCR; TCRdb stores just in-frame clones and leaves some out. This table holds over 150,000 clones, about four fifths found once. The source material was PBMCs or T cells enriched from blood (not recorded which). The origin of the receptors is a woman aged 25-40 years who had recovered from COVID-19.

The chain employs TRBV21-1 and TRBJ2-5; TRBD1, the table's D call, was not compared with the DNA. TRBV21-1 is annotated as a pseudogene. This CDR3 is 20 amino acids long. CDR3 DNA: TGTGCCAGCAGCAAAGTGATAGGGGGATTACTAAGTATCTTGCAAGAGACCCAGTACTTC. As protein: CASSKVIGGLLSILQETQYF.

This clone has only a few counts. The CDR3 protein is CASSGSTGGAETQYF. CDR3 DNA: TGTGCCAGCAGCGGATCGACAGGGGGCGCGGAGACCCAGTACTTC. The V call is TRBV9, the J call TRBJ2-5; 10 bases map to TRBD1. This CDR3 comprises 15 residues. The V gene's germline CDR1 is SGDLS and CDR2 YYNGEE. J gave up 5 bases and V 3 bases, and 7 bases lay outside the gene matches.

The V gene is TRBV5-6, the J gene TRBJ1-3, with 9 nucleotides matching TRBD1. V was pared by 4 bases and J by 3 bases, with 11 bases of the junction left unmatched. Germline V gene data show CDR1 as SGHDT and CDR2 as YYEEEE. The CDR3 spans 17 residues. The CDR3 is CASSRMDRGVGGNTIYF. The CDR3 DNA reads as TGTGCCAGCAGCCGAATGGACAGGGGCGTAGGTGGAAACACCATATATTTT.

This sequence joins TRBV2 and TRBJ2-3; TRBD2 matches at 10 bases. CDR3 length: 16 amino acids. Trimming at V came to 2 bases and at J to 2 bases, leaving 4 bases not matched to a gene. Germline V gene lookup returns CDR1 SNHLY and CDR2 FYNNEI. DNA of the CDR3: TGTGCCAGCAGTGAACAGCGGGGGGGCATCACAGATACGCAGTATTTT. It yields the protein CASSEQRGGITDTQYF. Combining the CDR3 with reference TRBV2 and TRBJ2-3 gives the whole variable domain EPEVTQTPSHQVTQMGQEVILRCVPISNHLYFYWYRQILGQKVEFLVSFYNNEISEKSEIFDDQFSVERPDGSNFTLKIRSTKLEDSAMYFCASSEQRGGITDTQYFGPGTRLTVL.

This chain joins TRBV5-8 and TRBJ1-5, with D perhaps matching TRBD1 (5 bases). The CDR3 spans 18 residues. Trimming removed 0 bases from V and 10 bases from J, with 26 bases in between. Germline V gene sequence: CDR1 SGHTS, CDR2 YDEGEE. The CDR3 region has the DNA TGTGCCAGCAGCTTGGGGCCGGGGGATAGCGGGATCCTGGGTCCCCAGCATTTT. Its protein product is CASSLGPGDSGILGPQHF.

This clone has a single count. This sequence joins TRBV21-1 and TRBJ2-6; the table assigns TRBD1, which was not confirmed against the DNA. TRBV21-1 corresponds to a pseudogene. This CDR3 is built from 17 residues. The CDR3 is CASSPHRQESGANVLTF. The DNA for the CDR3 is TGTGCCAGCAGCCCCCATCGACAGGAGTCTGGGGCCAACGTCCTGACTTTC.

This chain links TRBV28 with TRBJ2-7; tentatively, D is TRBD2 (6 bases). Germline CDR1 MDHEN, CDR2 SYDVKM. The V and J ends lost 2 bases and 5 bases respectively, with 16 bases between them. This CDR3 has 15 residues. CDR3 sequence (DNA): TGTGCCAGCAGTTTAGGGGGGTCCGGGGCGGACGAGCAGTACTTC. Translating gives CASSLGGSGADEQYF.

This chain links TRBV10-1 with TRBJ2-4; 7 bases are shared with TRBD1. Germline CDR1 and CDR2: WNHNN and SYGVQD (reference sequence). The V and J ends lost 8 bases and 9 bases, in that order; junction bases with no gene match: 13. The CDR3 has 14 amino acids. The CDR3 sequence: CASVGQILGRIQYF. In DNA form, the CDR3 reads TGCGCCAGCGTGGGACAGATCCTTGGTCGCATTCAGTACTTC.

The chain joins TRBV20-1 to TRBJ1-2, with unresolved D. This CDR3 region has 16 residues. V was pared by 3 bases and J by 4 bases, with 21 bases between. Per the germline V gene, CDR1 is DFQATT and CDR2 is SNEGSKA (reference sequence). CDR3 nucleotides: TGCAGTGCTAGTCCGCGGACTGACCAGAGATTCTATGGCTACACCTTC. It is translated as CSASPRTDQRFYGYTF.

The chain couples TRBV7-2 to TRBJ2-1; D gene uncertain. The CDR3 length is 14 residues. Germline CDR1 SGHTA, CDR2 FQGNSA. The ends were cut back, 1 base at V and 7 bases at J, with 11 bases in the middle. Here the CDR3 reads CASSLVRSVNEQFF. CDR3 DNA sequence: TGTGCCAGCAGCTTAGTTCGGTCCGTGAATGAGCAGTTCTTC.

The chain carries TRBV10-3 and TRBJ2-1; 14 bases map to TRBD2. Per the germline V gene, CDR1 is ENHRY and CDR2 is SYGVKD. The CDR3 runs 15 residues. V dropped 2 bases and J dropped 8; count of bases not matched to a gene: 2. In DNA form, the CDR3 reads TGTGCCATCAGTGAGGGACTAGCGGGGGGTGATGAGCAGTTCTTC. Protein sequence: CAISEGLAGGDEQFF.

The J gene is TRBJ1-2, the V gene TRBV7-2; perhaps TRBD1 as D (6 bases). The germline V and J ends were trimmed by 2 bases and 8 bases, with 15 bases remaining between them. The CDR3 has 14 amino acids. CDR1 is SGHTA and CDR2 is FQGNSA in the germline V gene. CDR3 sequence: CASSLSLQGTGYTF. The CDR3 coding sequence is TGTGCCAGCAGCTTAAGTTTACAGGGCACGGGCTACACCTTC.

This clone was recorded many times. V gene TRBV27 combines with J gene TRBJ1-2, with 9 bases identical to TRBD1. The CDR3 sequence is 15 residues long. Germline V gives CDR1 MNHEY, CDR2 SMNVEV (reference sequence). Unmatched junction bases numbered 7, after V lost 5 bases and J lost 3 bases. For the CDR3, the DNA is TGTGCCAGCAGTCAATGGGGACAGGGTGACTATGGCTACACCTTC. Encoded protein: CASSQWGQGDYGYTF.

The rearrangement uses TRBV28 and TRBJ2-3, with 9 nucleotides matching TRBD2. The CDR3 extends over 16 amino acids. CDR1 is MDHEN, CDR2 SYDVKM, per germline. J was trimmed by 1 base and V by 6 bases; bases with no gene match: 8. The CDR3 loop reads CASSQLAGLGTDTQYF. The CDR3 DNA is TGTGCCAGCAGCCAGCTAGCGGGACTAGGCACAGATACGCAGTATTTT.

This clone occurred once. This sequence joins TRBV5-6 and TRBJ2-5, with 7 bases matching TRBD1. There are 16 residues in the CDR3. Germline lookup yields CDR1 SGHDT and CDR2 YYEEEE. V lost 4 bases and J lost 4; bases outside the gene matches: 13. The CDR3 protein is CASSSRGSRGLETQYF. In nucleotides, the CDR3 is TGTGCCAGCAGCAGCAGGGGGTCGAGGGGGTTAGAGACCCAGTACTTC.

The gene calls are TRBV27 and TRBJ2-1; D gene uncertain. The CDR3 covers 12 residues. Trimming left V 2 bases short and J 8 bases short, with 7 bases between. Germline V lookup: CDR1 MNHEY, CDR2 SMNVEV (reference sequence). The CDR3, as DNA: TGTGCCAGCAGTTTAAGTTCAGATGAGCAGTTCTTC. Its protein product is CASSLSSDEQFF.

There are a few counts of this clone. The genes are TRBV29-1 and TRBJ1-1; 7 bases agree with TRBD1. CDR1 is SQVTM and CDR2 is ANQGSEA in the germline V gene. There are 14 residues in the CDR3. J gave up 1 base and V 4 bases, and 6 bases lay outside the gene matches. CDR3 protein: CSVVGPGGNTEAFF. CDR3 DNA sequence: TGCAGCGTTGTAGGGCCAGGGGGGAACACTGAAGCTTTCTTT.

The CDR3 here is CAWRKGQGGSPLHF. The CDR3 region has the DNA TGTGCCTGGAGAAAAGGACAGGGTGGGTCACCCCTCCACTTT. The chain combines TRBV30 with TRBJ1-6; 8 bases map to TRBD1. The CDR3 consists of 14 residues. V shed 3 bases and J 10 bases; nucleotides not matched to a gene: 8. CDR1 and CDR2 (germline): GTSNPN, SVGIG (reference sequence).

The V gene is TRBV9, the J gene TRBJ1-1, with D possibly matching TRBD1 (6 bases). The CDR3 length is 15 residues. CDR1 SGDLS and CDR2 YYNGEE come from the germline V gene. V was pared by 4 bases and J by 4 bases, with 17 bases between. This CDR3 is CASSTMGGLGTEAFF. DNA of the CDR3: TGTGCCAGCAGCACAATGGGGGGGCTGGGCACTGAAGCTTTCTTT. Full variable domain (rest looked up from reference TRBV9 and TRBJ1-1): DSGVTQTPKHLITATGQRVTLRCSPRSGDLSVYWYQQSLDQGLQFLIQYYNGEERAKGNILERFSAQQFPDLHSELNLSSLELGDSALYFCASSTMGGLGTEAFFGQGTRLTVV.

The chain employs TRBV28 and TRBJ1-6, with TRBD1 as a possible D gene (6 bases). Deletions cut 3 bases from V and 9 bases from J, with 12 bases between. CDR1 and CDR2 (germline): MDHEN, SYDVKM. The CDR3 length is 14 residues. CDR3 protein: CASSFYRARSPLHF. CDR3 bases: TGTGCCAGCAGTTTTTACAGGGCGCGTTCACCCCTCCACTTT.

This clone was picked up one time. The CDR3 protein is CASSPQPGSYGYTF. The DNA of the CDR3 is TGTGCCAGCTCACCACAGCCGGGATCCTATGGCTACACCTTC. The chain employs TRBV18 and TRBJ1-2; D is ambiguous. CDR3 length: 14 amino acids. The V end was cut by 1 base, the J end by 4 bases, with 10 bases between. Germline V gene data show CDR1 as KGHSH and CDR2 as LQKENI.

The rearrangement links TRBV7-9 to TRBJ1-1; D unresolved. V dropped 2 bases and J dropped 8 bases, with 12 bases sitting between them. Germline V gene sequence: CDR1 SEHNR, CDR2 FQNEAQ (reference sequence). The CDR3 spans 13 residues. CDR3: CASSLSNPTEAFF. The CDR3 nucleotides are TGTGCCAGCAGCTTAAGTAATCCAACAGAAGCTTTCTTT.

Notes on this clone: The conserved phenylalanine or tryptophan is not found at the CDR3 terminus, so this likely reflects a read error. Because the CDR3's place on the DNA is in doubt, the DNA is left out and the CDR3 is given as listed by TCRdb. CDR3 protein: CASSETGAQRGRLL. The gene calls are TRBV2 and TRBJ2-4; the table assigns TRBD2, which was not confirmed against the DNA. Both ends counted, the CDR3 spans 14 residues. Germline CDR1 and CDR2: SNHLY and FYNNEI.

The V call is TRBV11-2, the J call TRBJ1-1; TRBD1 aligns across 7 bases. In germline, CDR1 is SGHAT, CDR2 FQNNGV. Trimming removed 4 bases from V and 6 bases from J; junction bases left unmatched: 5. This CDR3 is 13 amino acids long. CDR3 loop: CASSYKGASEAFF. The CDR3 DNA reads as TGTGCCAGCAGCTATAAGGGGGCCTCTGAAGCTTTCTTT.

The chain links TRBV7-6 to TRBJ2-3; D ambiguous. The germline gives CDR1 SGHVS, CDR2 FNYEAQ. This CDR3 is 18 amino acids long. V lost 5 bases to trimming and J lost 0 bases, with 21 bases between them. The CDR3 reads CASSPPLDLGTSTDTQYF. The CDR3 DNA reads as TGTGCCAGCAGCCCCCCGCTAGACTTAGGAACTAGCACAGATACGCAGTATTTT.

The chain joins TRBV10-2 to TRBJ2-1; 11 bases map to TRBD2. The CDR3 contains 16 residues. Germline loops: CDR1 WSHSY, CDR2 SAAADI. Losses at the gene ends were 6 bases for V and 7 bases for J; bases not matched to a gene: 11. The CDR3 is CASRPSTSGGANEQFF. The DNA for the CDR3 is TGCGCCAGCAGACCCTCTACTAGCGGGGGCGCAAATGAGCAGTTCTTC.

CDR3 sequence: CASTDSGLSTDTQYF. In nucleotides, the CDR3 is TGTGCCAGCACCGATTCGGGACTAAGCACAGATACGCAGTATTTT. V gene TRBV27 combines with J gene TRBJ2-3; 7 bases map to TRBD2. V lost 7 bases, J lost 0 bases, and 7 bases stayed unmatched. Germline V gene lookup returns CDR1 MNHEY and CDR2 SMNVEV (reference sequence). This CDR3 has 15 amino acids.

The rearrangement joins TRBV5-4 to TRBJ2-1; 11 bases match TRBD2. The CDR3 spans 16 residues. The germline V gene encodes CDR1 SGHNT and CDR2 YYREEE (reference sequence). V lost 1 base, J lost 8 bases, and 8 bases stayed unmatched. The DNA for the CDR3 is TGTGCCAGCAGCTTGCTCACTAGCGGGAGCTTCTATGAGCAGTTCTTC. Amino acid sequence: CASSLLTSGSFYEQFF. The complete variable domain, with remaining parts taken from reference TRBV5-4 and TRBJ2-1, reads ETGVTQSPTHLIKTRGQQVTLRCSSQSGHNTVSWYQQALGQGPQFIFQYYREEENGRGNFPPRFSGLQFPNYSSELNVNALELDDSALYLCASSLLTSGSFYEQFFGPGTRLTVL.

The chain employs TRBV11-2 and TRBJ1-6, with 8 bases fitting TRBD1. The CDR3 length is 15 residues. The V segment lost 4 bases and the J segment 4 bases; nucleotides outside the gene matches: 3. Germline loops: CDR1 SGHAT, CDR2 FQNNGV. CDR3 bases: TGTGCCAGCAGCTGGGGGGACAGGTATAATTCACCCCTCCACTTT. Its translation is CASSWGDRYNSPLHF.

In DNA, the CDR3 is TGTGCCAGCAGAGGGGATATCAACTATGGCTACACCTTC. As protein: CASRGDINYGYTF. The chain couples TRBV2 to TRBJ1-2; tentative D call: TRBD1 (5 bases). CDR3 length: 13 residues. Looked up from germline, CDR1 is SNHLY and CDR2 is FYNNEI. Trimming removed 6 bases from V and 2 bases from J, with 10 bases in between.

As for this clone: At one end the junction does not follow the germline gene, possibly because of a read error. V gene TRBV10-2 combines with J gene TRBJ2-1, with D uncertain. The CDR3 extends over 13 amino acids. Germline CDR1 reads WSHSY; CDR2 reads SAAADI. The chain's CDR3 is CARSVDSYNEQFF. CDR3 bases: TGCGCCAGAAGTGTAGACTCCTACAATGAGCAGTTCTTC.